This is a list of T cell receptor beta chains from one sample in a study of cytomegalovirus exposure and HLA in healthy donors. Repertoires were generated with immunoSEQ multiplex PCR, while TCRdb's copy carries only in-frame clones and drops some. The sample includes about 46,000 clones. Sequencing input: PBMCs. The receptor set was obtained from a woman in her 40s in good health and CMV-seronegative. Each CDR3 is given with its conserved first and last residue. A D gene is named only where the DNA matches it firmly.

TRBJ1-1,TRBD1,TRBV27,TGTGCCAGCAGTTCCCCCGGGGACAGGGGGCGAGGTGAAGCTTTCTTT,CASSSPGDRGRGEAFF
TRBJ2-1,TRBD2,TRBV15,TGTGCCACCAGCAGAGAGATGTATTTCGGACTAGCGGGGTACAATGAGCAGTTCTTC,CATSREMYFGLAGYNEQFF
TRBJ2-7,TRBD2,TRBV9,TGTGCCAGCAGCGAGGCGGGACTAGCGGCGATCTACGAGCAGTACTTC,CASSEAGLAAIYEQYF
TRBJ1-2,TRBD1,TRBV7-3,TGTGCCAGCAGCACCCGACAGGGGGGGGGCTACACCTTC,CASSTRQGGGYTF
TRBJ2-5,.,TRBV7-3,TGTGCCAGCGGCCTTCGGGGAAGTGTGGGAGAGACCCAGTACTTC,CASGLRGSVGETQYF
TRBJ2-5,.,TRBV5-6,TGTGCCAGCAGCTTGATCGGTATACGGGCCCAGTACTTC,CASSLIGIRAQYF
TRBJ1-1,.,TRBV27,TGTGCCAGCAGTTTATCTCCAAAAAGTGAGGGAACTGAAGCTTTCTTT,CASSLSPKSEGTEAFF
TRBJ2-7,.,TRBV6-6,TGTGCCAGCAGTTACTCCCCCGGACTATACTCCTACGAGCAGTACTTC,CASSYSPGLYSYEQYF
TRBJ1-1,TRBD1,TRBV9,TGTGCCAGCAGCGTTGGAACCGGGACAGGGGATACTGAAGCTTTCTTT,CASSVGTGTGDTEAFF
TRBJ2-7,.,TRBV6-5,TGTGCCAGCAGAACCATCGGGGTCTACGAGCAGTACTTC,CASRTIGVYEQYF